These 18 T cell receptor beta chains came from one sample sequenced in a study of radiation and T cells in renal cell carcinoma. Assay used: immunoSEQ multiplex PCR; TCRdb lists only in-frame clones, some missing. The table has approximately 170,000 clones, 88% seen once. Regarding time point: blood 4 weeks post-SBRT, at nephrectomy. Treatment indicated: 15 Gy SBRT to primary tumor, nephrectomy 4 weeks later. Sequencing was performed on blood, taken from a patient whose treatment included radiotherapy and nephrectomy. The receptors stem from a woman aged 45-59 years with renal cell carcinoma.

CDR3 nucleotides: TGTGCCAGTAAACTAAGGAACTATGGCTACACCTTC. Amino acid sequence: CASKLRNYGYTF. The chain employs TRBV5-6 and TRBJ1-2; no reliable D call. V was pared by 8 bases and J by 2 bases, with 10 bases between. From germline, CDR1 is SGHDT and CDR2 YYEEEE. This CDR3 comprises 12 residues.

In this sample, this clone turned up once. The rearrangement uses TRBV5-4 and TRBJ2-5, with a possible D match to TRBD2 (6 bases). Germline V gene lookup returns CDR1 SGHNT and CDR2 YYREEE (reference sequence). CDR3 size: 17 residues. Trimming left V 0 bases short and J 1 base short, with 16 bases between. The CDR3, as DNA: TGTGCCAGCAGCTTGGTCGGGGGAGCTTTCTCCCAAGAGACCCAGTACTTC. Its protein product is CASSLVGGAFSQETQYF.

This clone was picked up a small number of times. J is TRBJ1-1 and V is TRBV7-9; D uncertain. Trimming removed 1 base at V and 0 bases at J, with 9 bases between. Germline V lookup: CDR1 SEHNR, CDR2 FQNEAQ (reference sequence). This CDR3 has 15 amino acids. CDR3 loop: CASSLGNLMNTEAFF. The CDR3, as DNA: TGTGCCAGCAGCTTAGGGAATTTGATGAACACTGAAGCTTTCTTT.

J is TRBJ2-4 and V is TRBV4-2; D uncertain. Trimming pared 1 base from V and 7 bases from J, leaving 11 bases between. The CDR3 covers 14 residues. From germline, CDR1 is LGHNA and CDR2 YNFKEQ. The CDR3 DNA reads TGTGCCAGCAGCCAAGTAACTGATATGAACATTCAGTACTTC. Amino acid sequence: CASSQVTDMNIQYF.

The V call is TRBV19, the J call TRBJ1-4; 7 bases are shared with TRBD1. J gave up 1 base and V 4 bases, and 3 bases lay outside the gene matches. The CDR3 runs to 15 residues. Germline loops: CDR1 LNHDA, CDR2 SQIVND (reference sequence). In DNA, the CDR3 is TGTGCCAGTAGTACGCCAGGGGGAACTAATGAAAAACTGTTTTTT. Translated, it gives CASSTPGGTNEKLFF. The full variable domain, with the rest looked up from reference TRBV19 and TRBJ1-4, is DGGITQSPKYLFRKEGQNVTLSCEQNLNHDAMYWYRQDPGQGLRLIYYSQIVNDFQKGDIAEGYSVSREKKESFPLTVTSAQKNPTAFYLCASSTPGGTNEKLFFGSGTQLSVL.

The J gene is TRBJ2-1, the V gene TRBV4-2; D may be TRBD1 (7 bases). The CDR3 contains 16 residues. V lost 4 bases and J 10 bases, leaving 23 bases between the germline ends. Germline CDR1 LGHNA, CDR2 YNFKEQ. The CDR3 region is CASSPWGQRALMEQFF. CDR3 in DNA: TGTGCCAGCAGCCCCTGGGGACAGCGGGCCCTCATGGAGCAGTTCTTC.

This clone showed up just a few times. The V gene is TRBV2, the J gene TRBJ2-5; D is unresolved. This CDR3 has 10 amino acids. V was pared by 6 bases and J by 8 bases, with 7 bases between. In germline, CDR1 is SNHLY, CDR2 FYNNEI. The CDR3 loop reads CASRVTTQYF. The CDR3 DNA follows: TGTGCCAGCAGGGTAACTACCCAGTACTTC.

CDR3 nucleotides: TGTGCCAGCAGCTGGGGGTCTGGAAACACCATATATTTT. This gives the protein CASSWGSGNTIYF. V and J are TRBV7-6 and TRBJ1-3; perhaps TRBD1 as D (5 bases). V lost 4 bases to trimming and J lost 1 base, with 5 bases between them. Germline V CDR1 and CDR2: SGHVS, FNYEAQ. The CDR3 spans 13 residues.

The chain links TRBV9 to TRBJ2-1, with a tentative D call TRBD1 (5 bases). The CDR3 has 13 amino acids. The germline V and J ends were trimmed by 4 bases and 8 bases, with 13 bases remaining between them. CDR1 and CDR2 from the germline V gene are SGDLS and YYNGEE. This CDR3 reads CASSSSLGDEQFF. CDR3 nucleotides: TGTGCCAGCAGCTCTTCCTTAGGGGATGAGCAGTTCTTC.

The chain is built from TRBV2 and TRBJ1-3; no definite D call. Germline V CDR1 and CDR2: SNHLY, FYNNEI. This CDR3 has 13 residues. The V and J ends lost 8 bases and 0 bases respectively, with 8 bases between them. The CDR3 DNA reads TGTGCCAGCGCGGCCGACTCTGGAAACACCATATATTTT. This encodes CASAADSGNTIYF. Complete variable domain (other parts from reference TRBV2 and TRBJ1-3): EPEVTQTPSHQVTQMGQEVILRCVPISNHLYFYWYRQILGQKVEFLVSFYNNEISEKSEIFDDQFSVERPDGSNFTLKIRSTKLEDSAMYFCASAADSGNTIYFGEGSWLTVV.

The chain carries TRBV2 and TRBJ2-7; D uncertain. Germline-derived CDR1 and CDR2 are SNHLY and FYNNEI. Trimming took 1 base from V and 0 from J, leaving 10 bases between them. The CDR3 has 15 residues. CDR3 in amino acids: CASSEEGFLSYEQYF. The CDR3, as DNA: TGTGCCAGCAGTGAAGAAGGGTTCCTCTCCTACGAGCAGTACTTC.

This chain uses TRBV9 with TRBJ1-2, with 8 nucleotides matching TRBD1. J gave up 5 bases and V 3 bases, and 3 bases lay outside the gene matches. The CDR3 length is 13 residues. Germline-derived CDR1 and CDR2 are SGDLS and YYNGEE. In nucleotides, the CDR3 is TGTGCCAGCAGCGGCCAGGGGGCATATGGCTACACCTTC. It encodes CASSGQGAYGYTF.

This chain connects TRBV7-2 to TRBJ1-4; possible D gene TRBD1, 6 bases. V was shortened by 5 bases and J by 7 bases, with 14 bases between the two germline ends. The CDR3 covers 14 residues. Germline V gene lookup returns CDR1 SGHTA and CDR2 FQGNSA. The chain's CDR3 is CASSRDRWGEKLFF. The CDR3 DNA sequence: TGTGCCAGCAGCCGAGACAGGTGGGGTGAAAAACTGTTTTTT.

The chain uses TRBV29-1 and TRBJ1-1; no reliable D call. Per germline, CDR1 SQVTM and CDR2 ANQGSEA. CDR3 length: 15 amino acids. V was pared by 4 bases and J by 4 bases, with 19 bases between. CDR3 nucleotides: TGCAGCGTTGGGTATGGTTGGGCGTTCGGCACTGAAGCTTTCTTT. Translation: CSVGYGWAFGTEAFF.

The chain links TRBV6-1 to TRBJ1-2; 7 bases map to TRBD1. This CDR3 region has 15 residues. Germline V gene sequence: CDR1 MNHNS, CDR2 SASEGT. The J segment lost 0 bases and the V segment lost 7 bases, leaving 8 bases of the junction unmatched. CDR3 in DNA: TGTGCCAGCAACGATAGGGACAGAGCTAACTATGGCTACACCTTC. Its translation: CASNDRDRANYGYTF.

The count of this clone is one. This sequence joins TRBV4-1 and TRBJ2-7; the D gene could be TRBD1 or TRBD2 (5 bases each). This CDR3 is 16 amino acids long. Germline-derived CDR1 and CDR2 are MGHRA and YSYEKL. The ends were cut back, 1 base at V and 1 base at J, with 14 bases in the middle. Here the CDR3 DNA reads TGCGCCAGCAGCCAAGTAGGGGAGAGCGGTTCCTACGAGCAGTACTTC. This gives the protein CASSQVGESGSYEQYF.

This chain connects TRBV5-5 to TRBJ2-2, with unresolved D. The V end lost 4 bases, the J end lost 4 bases, and 14 bases lay between the germline ends. CDR3 size: 15 residues. The germline gives CDR1 SGHKS, CDR2 YYEKEE (reference sequence). The CDR3 spells CASSATTGSTGELFF. The DNA for the CDR3 is TGTGCCAGCAGCGCGACGACGGGCAGCACCGGGGAGCTGTTTTTT. Using reference TRBV5-5 and TRBJ2-2 for the parts outside the CDR3, the full variable domain is DAGVTQSPTHLIKTRGQQVTLRCSPISGHKSVSWYQQVLGQGPQFIFQYYEKEERGRGNFPDRFSARQFPNYSSELNVNALLLGDSALYLCASSATTGSTGELFFGEGSRLTVL.

V gene TRBV6-6 combines with J gene TRBJ2-5; D might be TRBD2 (5 bases). The V end was cut by 2 bases, the J end by 3 bases, with 10 bases between. The V gene's germline CDR1 is MNHNY and CDR2 SVGAGI (reference sequence). The CDR3 loop spans 14 amino acids. The CDR3 sequence is CASSYISGEETQYF. As DNA, the CDR3 is TGTGCCAGCAGTTACATCAGCGGTGAAGAGACCCAGTACTTC.